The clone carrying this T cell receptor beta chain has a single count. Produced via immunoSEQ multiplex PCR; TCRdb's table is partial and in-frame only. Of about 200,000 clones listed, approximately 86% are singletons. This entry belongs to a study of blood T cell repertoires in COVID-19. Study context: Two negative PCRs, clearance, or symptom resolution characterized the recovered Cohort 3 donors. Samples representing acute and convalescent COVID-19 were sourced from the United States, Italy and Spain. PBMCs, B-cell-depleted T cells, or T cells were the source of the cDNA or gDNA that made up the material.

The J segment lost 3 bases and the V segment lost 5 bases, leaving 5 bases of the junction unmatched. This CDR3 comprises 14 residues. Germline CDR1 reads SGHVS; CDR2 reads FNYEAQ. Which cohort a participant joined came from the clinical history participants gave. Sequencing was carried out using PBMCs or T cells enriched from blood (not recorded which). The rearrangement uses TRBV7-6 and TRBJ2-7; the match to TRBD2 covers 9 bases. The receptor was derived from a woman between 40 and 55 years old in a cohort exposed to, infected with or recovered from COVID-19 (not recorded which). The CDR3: CASSPGTSNYEQYF. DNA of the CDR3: TGTGCCAGCAGCCCAGGGACTAGCAACTACGAGCAGTACTTC.